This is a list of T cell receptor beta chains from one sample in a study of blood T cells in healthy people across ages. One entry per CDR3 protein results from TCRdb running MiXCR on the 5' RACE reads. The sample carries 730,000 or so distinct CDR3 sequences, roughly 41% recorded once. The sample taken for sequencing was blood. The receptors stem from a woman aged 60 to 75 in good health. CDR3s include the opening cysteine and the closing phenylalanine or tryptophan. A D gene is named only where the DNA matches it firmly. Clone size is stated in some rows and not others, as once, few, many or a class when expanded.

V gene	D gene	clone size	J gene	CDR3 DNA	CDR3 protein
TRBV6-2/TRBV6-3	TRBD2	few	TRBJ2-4	TGTGCCAGCAGTTCAACGACGGGACTAGCGGGAGGGCCGGGCAAAAACATTCAGTACTTC	CASSSTTGLAGGPGKNIQYF
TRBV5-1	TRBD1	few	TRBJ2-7	TGCGCCAGCAGCGGAGGACAGGCCTCTGGCGAGCAGTACTTC	CASSGGQASGEQYF
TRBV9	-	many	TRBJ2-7	TGTGCCAGCAGCCCGAGGACAGACTACGAGCAGTACTTC	CASSPRTDYEQYF
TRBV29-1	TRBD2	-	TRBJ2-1	TGCAGCGCCGGGAGGGACCCCGACAATGAGCAGTTCTTC	CSAGRDPDNEQFF
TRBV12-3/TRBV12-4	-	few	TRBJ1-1	TGTGCCAGCAGCCGCCGACAGCCCTCTACTGAAGCTTTCTTT	CASSRRQPSTEAFF
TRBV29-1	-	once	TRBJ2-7	TGCGGCGTTGATGGTGGGAGGACAAACGAGCAGTACTTC	CGVDGGRTNEQYF
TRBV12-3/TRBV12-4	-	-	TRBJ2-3	TGTGCCAGCGGGTACAGGGACGGCACAGATACGCAGTATTTT	CASGYRDGTDTQYF
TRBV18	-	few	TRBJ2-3	TGTGCCAGCTCCTCAGGGTATGGGACCCGCGGAGATACGCAGTATTTT	CASSSGYGTRGDTQYF
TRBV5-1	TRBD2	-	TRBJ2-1	TGCGCCAGCAGCTTGGGACTAGCGGGAGTAGTGTTCGATGAGCAGTTCTTC	CASSLGLAGVVFDEQFF
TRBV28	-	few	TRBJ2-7	TGTGCCAGCAGTGTCCCTCAGGGGAGTGAAGAGCAGTACTTC	CASSVPQGSEEQYF
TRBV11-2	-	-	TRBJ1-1	TGTGCCAGCAGCTTAACCCCTGAAGCTTTCTTT	CASSLTPEAFF
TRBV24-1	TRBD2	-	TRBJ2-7	TGTGCCACCAGTGACGCGACAGATCCTAGCGGGAGTGCCGCCGAGCAGTACTTC	CATSDATDPSGSAAEQYF
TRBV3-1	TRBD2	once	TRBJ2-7	TGTGCCAGCAGCCAAGCACCAGCGGGGTACAATGAGCAGTACTTC	CASSQAPAGYNEQYF
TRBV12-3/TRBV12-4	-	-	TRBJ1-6	TGTGCCAGCGGGCTACTGGACAATTCACCCCTCCACTTT	CASGLLDNSPLHF
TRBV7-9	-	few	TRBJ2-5	TGTGCCAGCACCCAAATGGAGGGGTACCAAGAGACCCAGTACTTC	CASTQMEGYQETQYF
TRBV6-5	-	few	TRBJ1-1	TGTGCCAGCACGAGGGGCCCGGGCCCTGAAGCTTTCTTT	CASTRGPGPEAFF
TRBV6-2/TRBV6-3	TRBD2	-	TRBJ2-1	TGTGCCAGCAGTTACTTTAGCGGGAGCGACGAGCAGTTCTTC	CASSYFSGSDEQFF
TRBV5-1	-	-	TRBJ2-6	TGCGCCAGTAGCGGGAGCGGGACAGGGACCTCTGGGGCCAACGTCCTGACTTTC	CASSGSGTGTSGANVLTF
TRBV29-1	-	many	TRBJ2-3	TGCAGCGTGATTAGCGCGTCCGACGATACGCAGTATTTT	CSVISASDDTQYF
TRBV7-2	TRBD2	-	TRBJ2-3	TGTGCCAGCAGCTTAGCTGGCCCACTAGCGGGAGGGGCATATACGCAGTATTTT	CASSLAGPLAGGAYTQYF
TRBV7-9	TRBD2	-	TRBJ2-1	TGTGCCAGCAGCTATAGCGGGAGGGGCCCCAATGAGCAGTTCTTC	CASSYSGRGPNEQFF
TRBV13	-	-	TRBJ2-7	TGTGCCAGCACTAAAATCAGGCGCAAGACCAGGGATGGAGGCTACGAGCAGTACTTC	CASTKIRRKTRDGGYEQYF
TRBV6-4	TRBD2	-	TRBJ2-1	TGTGCCAGCAGCGGGACTAGCGGGGGGGCGGATGAGCAGTTCTTC	CASSGTSGGADEQFF
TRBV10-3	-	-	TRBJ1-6	TGTGCCATCAGTGTAGGGCCAGGAGATAATTCACCCCTCCACTTT	CAISVGPGDNSPLHF
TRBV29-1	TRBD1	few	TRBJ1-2	TGCAGCGTTGGAGGGCAGGGGGTTGGCTACACCTTC	CSVGGQGVGYTF
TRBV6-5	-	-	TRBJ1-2	TGTGCCAGCAGTTACTCGGCCAAGTTCGACTATGGCTACACCTTC	CASSYSAKFDYGYTF
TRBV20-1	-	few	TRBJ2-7	TGCAGTGCTAGACCGGCGGGACATGTTTCCTACGAGCAGTACTTC	CSARPAGHVSYEQYF
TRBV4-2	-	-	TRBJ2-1	TGTGCCAGCAGCCAAGATCGCCTAGCGAACAATGAGCAGTTCTTC	CASSQDRLANNEQFF
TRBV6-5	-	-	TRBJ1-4	TGTGCCAGCAGTTCGGGCCGGGTCGGTTTAAGTGGGGAAAAACTGTTTTTT	CASSSGRVGLSGEKLFF
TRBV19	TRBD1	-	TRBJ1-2	TGTGCCAGTACCTTAGGACAGGGGAACGGCTACACCTTC	CASTLGQGNGYTF
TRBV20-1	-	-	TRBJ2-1	TGCAGTGCTAGTGTGTTAGCGGAACGAAGGAATGAGCAGTTCTTC	CSASVLAERRNEQFF
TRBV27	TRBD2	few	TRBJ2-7	TGTGCCAGCAAACTGACTAGCGGAACCTACGAGCAGTACTTC	CASKLTSGTYEQYF
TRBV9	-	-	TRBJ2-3	TGTGCCAGCAGCTCTCAAGGTTTGCTTAGCACAGATACGCAGTATTTT	CASSSQGLLSTDTQYF
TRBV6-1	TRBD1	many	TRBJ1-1	TGTGCCAGCAACTCCAAACGGACAGGTGTGAACACTGAAGCTTTCTTT	CASNSKRTGVNTEAFF
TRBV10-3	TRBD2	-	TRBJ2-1	TGTGCCATCGGTCGGGAGGGCCGCGATGAGCAGTTCTTC	CAIGREGRDEQFF
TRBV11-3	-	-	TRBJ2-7	TGTGCCAGCAGCCAAGGGGGAACACGGCACTACGAGCAGTACTTC	CASSQGGTRHYEQYF
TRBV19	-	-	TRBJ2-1	TGTGCCAGTAAGACAGACATCTCCTACAATGAGCAGTTCTTC	CASKTDISYNEQFF
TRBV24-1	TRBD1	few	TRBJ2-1	TGTGCCACCAGTGCTCGACAGGGTAAGGAATCCTACAATGAGCAGTTCTTC	CATSARQGKESYNEQFF
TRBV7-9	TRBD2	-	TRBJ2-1	TGTGCCAGCACCCGGGGCCCAGCGGGGGGTCAAAATGAGCAGTTCTTC	CASTRGPAGGQNEQFF
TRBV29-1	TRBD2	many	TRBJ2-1	TGCAGCGTGAGGGCTAGCGGGCAGGGGAATTACAATGAGCAGTTCTTC	CSVRASGQGNYNEQFF
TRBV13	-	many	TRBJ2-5	TGTGCCAGCAGTCAAAGGAGGGAGACCCAGTACTTC	CASSQRRETQYF